What follows is one T cell receptor beta chain and its context. Its antigen is unknown. The data were produced by immunoSEQ multiplex PCR, yet TCRdb's version contains in-frame clones alone and is incomplete. The sample yields 56,000 or so clones, over 70% seen once. The sample belongs to a study of a mutant IDH1 vaccine in newly diagnosed glioma. This sample's time point: week 47, end of study. It was 300 ug of mutant IDH1 20-mer peptide that made up each vaccine dose, given with topical imiquimod. Sequenced material: PBMCs, taken from a glioma patient whose treatment included an IDH1 peptide vaccine. The source is a man aged 50 to 60 with glioma.

The CDR3 here is CASSASPGRTDTQYF. DNA of the CDR3: TGCGCCAGCAGCGCGTCCCCGGGGCGCACAGATACGCAGTATTTT. The rearrangement links TRBV5-1 to TRBJ2-3; D assignment may be TRBD1 or TRBD2 (5 bases each). The V end lost 4 bases, the J end lost 1 base, and 13 bases lay between the germline ends. CDR1 is SGHRS, CDR2 YFSETQ, per germline. This CDR3 has 15 amino acids.